The T cell receptor (beta chain) described here comes from a study of cytomegalovirus exposure and HLA in healthy donors. The germline V and J ends were trimmed by 0 bases and 2 bases, with 11 bases remaining between them. Germline V gene data show CDR1 as MGHRA and CDR2 as YSYEKL. CDR3 size: 15 residues. PCR employed 60 Vbeta and 13 Jbeta primers. The assay was immunoSEQ multiplex PCR, and TCRdb's table has in-frame clones only and misses some. The table has 82,000 or so clones, roughly 72% seen once. This clone occurred a few times. This TCR came from a woman between 45 and 60 years old in good health and CMV-seropositive. The rearrangement joins TRBV4-1 to TRBJ2-7; the D gene is possibly TRBD1 (5 bases). The sequenced material came from PBMCs. The CDR3 DNA follows: TGCGCCAGCAGCCAAGAGGGGCCAGGGCCCTACGAGCAGTACTTC. The encoded protein is CASSQEGPGPYEQYF.